The subject of this entry is one TCR beta chain. Its antigen remains unknown. Sequenced by immunoSEQ multiplex PCR; TCRdb stores in-frame clones only, minus some. Of 20,000 to 25,000 clones listed, around 84% were seen once; the top ten hold just over 35%. Germline V gene sequence: CDR1 MNHEY, CDR2 SMNVEV (reference sequence). This CDR3 is 13 amino acids long. V lost 5 bases to trimming and J lost 4 bases, with 12 bases between them. This sample stems from a study of T cell therapy after organ transplantation. Study details: Patients received up to 6 T cell doses every 2 weeks.

Time point of the sample: 20-29 weeks after completion of therapy. Study-wide points: Lower pretherapy CD8 clonality went with larger post-therapy fold change. Confounding by concurrent antirejection or antiviral medications was not assessed. Nonresponder repertoires showed strong pretherapy expansions, barely changing post-therapy.

The sequence came from a human patient who had received a solid organ transplant and had CMV disease. The T cells may partly be graft donor cells. The sample was CD8+ T cells from blood, taken after autologous CMV-specific T cell therapy. V usage is TRBV27 and J usage is TRBJ2-7, with D unclear. The CDR3 region has the DNA TGTGCCAGCAGTCCAAAACTGGGTTACGAGCAGTACTTC. Its translation: CASSPKLGYEQYF.